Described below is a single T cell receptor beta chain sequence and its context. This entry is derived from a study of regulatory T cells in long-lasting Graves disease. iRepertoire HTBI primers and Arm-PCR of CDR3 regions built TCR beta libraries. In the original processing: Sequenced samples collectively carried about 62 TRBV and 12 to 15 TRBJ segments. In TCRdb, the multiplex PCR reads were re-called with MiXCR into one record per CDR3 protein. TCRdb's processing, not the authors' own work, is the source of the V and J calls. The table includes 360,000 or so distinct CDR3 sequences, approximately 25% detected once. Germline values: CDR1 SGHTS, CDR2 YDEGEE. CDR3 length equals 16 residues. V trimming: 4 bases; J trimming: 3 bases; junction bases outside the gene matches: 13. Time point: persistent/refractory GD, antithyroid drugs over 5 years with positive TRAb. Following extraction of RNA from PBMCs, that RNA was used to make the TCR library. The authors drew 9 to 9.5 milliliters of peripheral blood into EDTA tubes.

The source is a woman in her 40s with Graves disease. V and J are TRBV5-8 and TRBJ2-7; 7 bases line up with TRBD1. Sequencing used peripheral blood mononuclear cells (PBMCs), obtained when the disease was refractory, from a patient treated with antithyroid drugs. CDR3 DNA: TGTGCCAGCAGCCCCCTTCCCGGGACAGCAAACTACGAGCAGTACTTC. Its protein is CASSPLPGTANYEQYF.